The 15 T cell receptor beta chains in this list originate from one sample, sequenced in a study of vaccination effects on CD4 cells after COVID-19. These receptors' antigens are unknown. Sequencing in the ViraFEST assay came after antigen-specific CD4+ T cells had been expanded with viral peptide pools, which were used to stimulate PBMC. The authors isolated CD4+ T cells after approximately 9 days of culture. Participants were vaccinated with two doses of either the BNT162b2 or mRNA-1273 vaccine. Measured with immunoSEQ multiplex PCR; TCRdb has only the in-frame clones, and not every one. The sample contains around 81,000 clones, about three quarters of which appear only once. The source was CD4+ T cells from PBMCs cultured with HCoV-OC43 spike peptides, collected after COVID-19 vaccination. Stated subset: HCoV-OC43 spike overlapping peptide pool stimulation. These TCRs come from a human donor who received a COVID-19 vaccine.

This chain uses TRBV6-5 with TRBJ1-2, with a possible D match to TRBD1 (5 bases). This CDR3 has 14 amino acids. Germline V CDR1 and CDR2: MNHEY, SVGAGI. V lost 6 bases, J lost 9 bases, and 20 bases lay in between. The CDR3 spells CASRTSGGSPSYTF. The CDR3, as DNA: TGTGCCAGCAGAACCTCCGGGGGGTCTCCCAGCTACACCTTC.

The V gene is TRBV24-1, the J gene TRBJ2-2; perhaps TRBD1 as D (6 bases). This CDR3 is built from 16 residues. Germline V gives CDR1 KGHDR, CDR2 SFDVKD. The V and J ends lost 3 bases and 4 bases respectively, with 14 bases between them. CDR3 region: CATSDTGGFRTGELFF. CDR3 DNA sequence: TGTGCCACCAGTGATACTGGGGGCTTCCGCACCGGGGAGCTGTTTTTT.

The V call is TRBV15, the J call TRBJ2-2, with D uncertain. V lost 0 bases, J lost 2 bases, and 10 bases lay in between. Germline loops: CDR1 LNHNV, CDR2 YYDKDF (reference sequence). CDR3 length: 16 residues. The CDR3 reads CATSRDLASNTGELFF. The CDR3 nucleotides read TGTGCCACCAGCAGAGATCTGGCCTCCAACACCGGGGAGCTGTTTTTT.

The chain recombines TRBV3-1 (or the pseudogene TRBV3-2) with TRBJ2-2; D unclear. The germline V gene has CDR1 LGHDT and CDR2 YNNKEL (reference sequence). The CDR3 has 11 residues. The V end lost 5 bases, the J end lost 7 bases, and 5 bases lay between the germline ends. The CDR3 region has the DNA TGTGCCAGCAGCTCCCGCGGGGAGCTGTTTTTT. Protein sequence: CASSSRGELFF.

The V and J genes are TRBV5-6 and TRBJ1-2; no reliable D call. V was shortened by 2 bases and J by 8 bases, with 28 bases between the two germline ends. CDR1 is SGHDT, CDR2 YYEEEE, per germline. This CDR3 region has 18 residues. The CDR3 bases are TGTGCCAGCAGCTTCCTCCGTTTCCGGGGAGAAATTTGGGAGGGCTACACCTTC. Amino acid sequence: CASSFLRFRGEIWEGYTF.

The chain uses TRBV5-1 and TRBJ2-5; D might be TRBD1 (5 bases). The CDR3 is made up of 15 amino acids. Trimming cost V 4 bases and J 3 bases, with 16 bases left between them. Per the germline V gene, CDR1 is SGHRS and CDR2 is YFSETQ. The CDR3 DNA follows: TGCGCCAGCAGCAAAACGGCAGGGCCCGAAGAGACCCAGTACTTC. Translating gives CASSKTAGPEETQYF. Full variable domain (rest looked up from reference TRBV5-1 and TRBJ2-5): KAGVTQTPRYLIKTRGQQVTLSCSPISGHRSVSWYQQTPGQGLQFLFEYFSETQRNKGNFPGRFSGRQFSNSRSEMNVSTLELGDSALYLCASSKTAGPEETQYFGPGTRLLVL.

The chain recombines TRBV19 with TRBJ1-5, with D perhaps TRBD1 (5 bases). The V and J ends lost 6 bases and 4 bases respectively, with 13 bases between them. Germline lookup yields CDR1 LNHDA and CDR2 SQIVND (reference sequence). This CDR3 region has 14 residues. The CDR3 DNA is TGTGCCAGTAGCCCCAGGACAAAAAATCAGCCCCAGCATTTT. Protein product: CASSPRTKNQPQHF. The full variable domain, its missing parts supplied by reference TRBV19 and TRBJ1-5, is DGGITQSPKYLFRKEGQNVTLSCEQNLNHDAMYWYRQDPGQGLRLIYYSQIVNDFQKGDIAEGYSVSREKKESFPLTVTSAQKNPTAFYLCASSPRTKNQPQHFGDGTRLSIL.

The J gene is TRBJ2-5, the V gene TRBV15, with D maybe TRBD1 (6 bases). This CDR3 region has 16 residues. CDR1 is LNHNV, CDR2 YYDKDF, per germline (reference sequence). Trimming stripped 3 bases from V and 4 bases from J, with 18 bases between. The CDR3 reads CATSRDSTGSVETQYF. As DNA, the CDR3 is TGTGCCACCAGCAGGGATTCCACAGGGTCGGTAGAGACCCAGTACTTC.

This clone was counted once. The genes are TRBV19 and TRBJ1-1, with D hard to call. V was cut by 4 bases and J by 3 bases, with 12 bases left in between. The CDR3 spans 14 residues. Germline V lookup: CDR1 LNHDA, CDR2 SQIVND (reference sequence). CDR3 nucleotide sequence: TGTGCCAGTAGTACAAGGGCAGCTGACACTGAAGCTTTCTTT. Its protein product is CASSTRAADTEAFF. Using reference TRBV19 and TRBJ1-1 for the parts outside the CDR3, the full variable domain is DGGITQSPKYLFRKEGQNVTLSCEQNLNHDAMYWYRQDPGQGLRLIYYSQIVNDFQKGDIAEGYSVSREKKESFPLTVTSAQKNPTAFYLCASSTRAADTEAFFGQGTRLTVV.

The CDR3 nucleotides are TGTGCCAGCAGCCGCCTTCGCGACGGCACCACTGAAGCTTTCTTT. Protein product: CASSRLRDGTTEAFF. The chain combines TRBV7-2 with TRBJ1-1; unclear D gene. V was clipped by 5 bases and J by 4 bases, with 17 bases between them. The CDR3 is made up of 15 amino acids. Germline V gives CDR1 SGHTA, CDR2 FQGNSA. The whole variable domain, filled in from reference TRBV7-2 and TRBJ1-1, reads GAGVSQSPSNKVTEKGKDVELRCDPISGHTALYWYRQSLGQGLEFLIYFQGNSAPDKSGLPSDRFSAERTGGSVSTLTIQRTQQEDSAVYLCASSRLRDGTTEAFFGQGTRLTVV.

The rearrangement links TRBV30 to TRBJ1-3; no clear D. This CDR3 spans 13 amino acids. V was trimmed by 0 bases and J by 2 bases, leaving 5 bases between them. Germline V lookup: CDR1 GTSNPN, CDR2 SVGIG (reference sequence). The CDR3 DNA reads TGTGCCTGGAGTGTGAGGGCTGGAAACACCATATATTTT. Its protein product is CAWSVRAGNTIYF.

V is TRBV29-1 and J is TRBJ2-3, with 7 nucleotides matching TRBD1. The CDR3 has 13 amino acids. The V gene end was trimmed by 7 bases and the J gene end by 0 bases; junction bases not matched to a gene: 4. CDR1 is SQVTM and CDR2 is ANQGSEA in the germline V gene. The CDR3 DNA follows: TGCAGCGCCCTGGGACAGAGCACAGATACGCAGTATTTT. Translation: CSALGQSTDTQYF.

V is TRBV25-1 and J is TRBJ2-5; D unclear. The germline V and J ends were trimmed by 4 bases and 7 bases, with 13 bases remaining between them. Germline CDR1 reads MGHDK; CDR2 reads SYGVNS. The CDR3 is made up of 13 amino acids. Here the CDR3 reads CASSATTLATQYF. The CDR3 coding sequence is TGTGCCAGCAGTGCCACCACCCTCGCGACCCAGTACTTC.

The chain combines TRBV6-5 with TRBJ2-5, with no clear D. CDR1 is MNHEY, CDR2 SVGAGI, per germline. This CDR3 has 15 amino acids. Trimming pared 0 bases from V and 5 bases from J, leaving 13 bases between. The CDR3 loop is CASSYSVAQRETQYF. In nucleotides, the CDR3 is TGTGCCAGCAGTTACTCAGTGGCCCAACGGGAGACCCAGTACTTC.

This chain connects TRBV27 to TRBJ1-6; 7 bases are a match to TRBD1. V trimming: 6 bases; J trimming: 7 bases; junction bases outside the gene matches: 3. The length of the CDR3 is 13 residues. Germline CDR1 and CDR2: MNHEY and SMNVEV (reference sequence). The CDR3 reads CASRGTVNSPLHF. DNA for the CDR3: TGTGCCAGCAGGGGGACAGTCAATTCACCCCTCCACTTT.